The T cell receptor (beta chain) described here comes from a study of cytomegalovirus exposure and HLA in healthy donors. Study information: Counted in an early data release were 75 million to 85 million unique TCRs from HLA-typed donors. General study points: Sequencing depth roughly uniform across donors was assumed in presence/absence analyses. Some public TCRs appeared in many individuals, while most sequences were rare. Cytomegalovirus-associated status was assigned to 164 TCR beta chains.

Trimming shortened V by 6 bases and J by 6 bases, and 12 bases separated the two germline ends. Germline lookup yields CDR1 MNHNS and CDR2 SASEGT. This CDR3 spans 14 amino acids. 60 Vbeta and 13 Jbeta primers were used in PCR. Using immunoSEQ multiplex PCR, the repertoire was profiled, and TCRdb retains in-frame clones only, with some absent. The data contain some 110,000 clones, 70% to 80% of them seen just once; the ten biggest clones take up around 15%. Remarks on this clone: What it recognizes is unknown.

The chain has TRBV6-1 and TRBJ1-6; a possible D gene is TRBD1 (5 bases). The sample comprised PBMCs. The TCR was taken from a man over 45 in good health and CMV-seropositive. In DNA form, the CDR3 reads TGTGCCAGCAGCGACCAGGGATTTAATTCACCCCTCCACTTT. Translating it yields CASSDQGFNSPLHF.